This TCR beta chain is from a study of T cells of healthy individuals. This clonotype has a handful of counts. Each CDR3 protein is one row after TCRdb ran MiXCR on the 5' RACE reads. Seen here are around 98,000 distinct CDR3 sequences, approximately 15% observed once, and the top ten hold 6% to 8%. Germline V gene sequence: CDR1 DFQATT, CDR2 SNEGSKA (reference sequence). V was shortened by 3 bases and J by 4 bases, with 8 bases between the two germline ends. The CDR3 loop spans 12 amino acids. This TCR was sampled from a human donor in good health. The J gene is TRBJ2-3, the V gene TRBV20-1; D uncertain. The CDR3 DNA reads as TGCAGTGCTAGCGATTACGCAGATACGCAGTATTTT. Translation gives CSASDYADTQYF.